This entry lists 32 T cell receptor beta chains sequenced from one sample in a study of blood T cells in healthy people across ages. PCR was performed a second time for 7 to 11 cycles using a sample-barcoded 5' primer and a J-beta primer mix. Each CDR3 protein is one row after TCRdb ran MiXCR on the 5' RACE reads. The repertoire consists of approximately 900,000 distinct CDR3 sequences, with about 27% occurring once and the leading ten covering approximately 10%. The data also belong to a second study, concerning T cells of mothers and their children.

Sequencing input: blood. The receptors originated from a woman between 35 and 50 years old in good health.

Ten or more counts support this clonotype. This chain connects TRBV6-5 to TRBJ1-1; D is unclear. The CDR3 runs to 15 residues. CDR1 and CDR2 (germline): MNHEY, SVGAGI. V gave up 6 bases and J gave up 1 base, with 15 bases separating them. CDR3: CASRGSAGGNTEAFF. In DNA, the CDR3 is TGTGCCAGCAGGGGATCGGCAGGAGGGAACACTGAAGCTTTCTTT.

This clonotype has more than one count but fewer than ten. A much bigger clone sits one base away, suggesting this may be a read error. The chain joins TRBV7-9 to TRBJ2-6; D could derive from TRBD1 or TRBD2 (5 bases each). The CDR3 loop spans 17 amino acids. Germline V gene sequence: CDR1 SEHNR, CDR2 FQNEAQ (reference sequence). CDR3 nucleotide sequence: TGTGCCAGCAGCCATAGCGACCGGAGCTCTGGGGCCAACGTCCGGACTTTC. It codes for CASSHSDRSSGANVRTF. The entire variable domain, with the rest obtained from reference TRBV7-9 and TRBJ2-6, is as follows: DTGVSQNPRHKITKRGQNVTFRCDPISEHNRLYWYRQTLGQGPEFLTYFQNEAQLEKSRLLSDRFSAERPKGSFSTLEIQRTEQGDSAMYLCASSHSDRSSGANVRTFGAGSRLTVL.

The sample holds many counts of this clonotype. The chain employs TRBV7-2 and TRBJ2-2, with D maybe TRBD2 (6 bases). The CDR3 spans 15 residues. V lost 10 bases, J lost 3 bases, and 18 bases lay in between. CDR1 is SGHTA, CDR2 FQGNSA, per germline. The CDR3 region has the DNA TGTGCCACCGGGGGAAGAGGAGAGTACACCGGGGAGCTGTTTTTT. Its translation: CATGGRGEYTGELFF.

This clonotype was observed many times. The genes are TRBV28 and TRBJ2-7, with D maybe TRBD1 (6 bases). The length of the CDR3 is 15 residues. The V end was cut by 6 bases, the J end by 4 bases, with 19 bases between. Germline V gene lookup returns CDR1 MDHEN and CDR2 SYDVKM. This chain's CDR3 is CASSSPLDRLYEQYF. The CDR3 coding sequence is TGTGCCAGCAGCTCTCCTCTTGACAGGCTTTACGAGCAGTACTTC.

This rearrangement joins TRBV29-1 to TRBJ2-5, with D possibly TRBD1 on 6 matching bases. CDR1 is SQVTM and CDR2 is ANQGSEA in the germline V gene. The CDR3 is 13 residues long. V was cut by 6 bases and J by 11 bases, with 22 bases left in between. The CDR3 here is CSVGWDTGLEQYF. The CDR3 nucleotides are TGCAGCGTCGGATGGGACACCGGTTTGGAGCAGTACTTC.

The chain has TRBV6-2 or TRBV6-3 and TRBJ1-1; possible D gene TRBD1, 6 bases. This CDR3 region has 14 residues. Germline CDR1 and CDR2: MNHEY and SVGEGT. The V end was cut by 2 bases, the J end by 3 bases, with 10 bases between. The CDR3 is CASSYQYRDTEAFF. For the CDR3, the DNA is TGTGCCAGCAGTTACCAATACAGGGACACTGAAGCTTTCTTT.

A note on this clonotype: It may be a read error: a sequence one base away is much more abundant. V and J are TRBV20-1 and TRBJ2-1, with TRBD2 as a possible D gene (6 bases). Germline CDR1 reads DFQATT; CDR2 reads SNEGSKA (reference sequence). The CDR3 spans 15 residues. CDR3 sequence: CSARGDTGVYNEQVF. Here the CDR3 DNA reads TGCAGTGCGCGCGGGGATACTGGGGTCTACAATGAGCAGGTCTTC.

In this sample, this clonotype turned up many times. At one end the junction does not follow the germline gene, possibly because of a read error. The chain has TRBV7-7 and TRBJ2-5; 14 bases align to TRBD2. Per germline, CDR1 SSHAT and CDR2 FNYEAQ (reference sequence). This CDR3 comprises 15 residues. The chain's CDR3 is CASSQTSGGAETQYF. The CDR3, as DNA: TGTGCTAGCAGCCAGACTAGCGGGGGGGCGGAGACCCAGTACTTC.

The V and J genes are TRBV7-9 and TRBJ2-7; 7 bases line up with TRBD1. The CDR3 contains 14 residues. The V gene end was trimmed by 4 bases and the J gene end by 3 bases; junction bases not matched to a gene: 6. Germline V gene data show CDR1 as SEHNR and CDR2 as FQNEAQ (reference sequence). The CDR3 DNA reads TGTGCCAGCAGCTCTACAGGGGCTTACTACGAGCAGTACTTC. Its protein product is CASSSTGAYYEQYF.

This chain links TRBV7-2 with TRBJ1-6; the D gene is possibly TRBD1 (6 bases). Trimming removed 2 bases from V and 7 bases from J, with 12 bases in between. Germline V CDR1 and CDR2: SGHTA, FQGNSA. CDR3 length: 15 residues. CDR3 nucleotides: TGTGCCAGCAGCTTAAGGGGGGCGGGCAATTCACCCCTCCACTTT. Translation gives CASSLRGAGNSPLHF. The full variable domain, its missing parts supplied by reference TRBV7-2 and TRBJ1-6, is GAGVSQSPSNKVTEKGKDVELRCDPISGHTALYWYRQSLGQGLEFLIYFQGNSAPDKSGLPSDRFSAERTGGSVSTLTIQRTQQEDSAVYLCASSLRGAGNSPLHFGNGTRLTVT.

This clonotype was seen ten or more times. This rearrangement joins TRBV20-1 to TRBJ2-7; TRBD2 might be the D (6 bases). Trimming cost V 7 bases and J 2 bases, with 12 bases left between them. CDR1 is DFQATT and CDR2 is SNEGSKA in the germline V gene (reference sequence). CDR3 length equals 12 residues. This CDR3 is CSVTGRAYEQYF. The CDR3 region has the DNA TGCAGTGTAACCGGGAGAGCCTACGAGCAGTACTTC.

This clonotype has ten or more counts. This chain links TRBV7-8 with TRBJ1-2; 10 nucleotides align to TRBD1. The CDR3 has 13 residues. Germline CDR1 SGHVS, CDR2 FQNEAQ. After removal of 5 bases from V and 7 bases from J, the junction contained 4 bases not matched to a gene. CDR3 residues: CASSETGGFGYTF. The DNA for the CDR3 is TGTGCCAGCAGCGAGACAGGGGGCTTTGGCTACACCTTC.

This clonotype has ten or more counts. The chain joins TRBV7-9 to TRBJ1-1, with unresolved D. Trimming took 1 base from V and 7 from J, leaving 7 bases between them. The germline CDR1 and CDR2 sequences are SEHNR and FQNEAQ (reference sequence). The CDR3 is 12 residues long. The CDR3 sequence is CASSLGGGEAFF. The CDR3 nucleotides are TGTGCCAGCAGCTTAGGCGGCGGTGAAGCTTTCTTT.

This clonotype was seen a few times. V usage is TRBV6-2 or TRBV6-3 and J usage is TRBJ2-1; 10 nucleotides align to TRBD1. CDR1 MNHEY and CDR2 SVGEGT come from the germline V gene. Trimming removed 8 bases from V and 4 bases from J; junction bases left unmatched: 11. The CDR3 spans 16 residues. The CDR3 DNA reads TGTGCCAGCCGCTTAACGGGGACAGGGGTATACAATGAGCAGTTCTTC. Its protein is CASRLTGTGVYNEQFF.

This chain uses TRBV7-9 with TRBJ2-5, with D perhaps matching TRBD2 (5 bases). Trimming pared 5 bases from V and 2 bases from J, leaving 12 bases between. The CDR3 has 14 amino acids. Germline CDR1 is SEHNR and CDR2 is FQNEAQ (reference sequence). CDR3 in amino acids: CASSRGWEQETQYF. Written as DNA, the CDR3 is TGTGCCAGCAGCCGAGGTTGGGAGCAAGAGACCCAGTACTTC. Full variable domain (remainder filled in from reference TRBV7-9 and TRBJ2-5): DTGVSQNPRHKITKRGQNVTFRCDPISEHNRLYWYRQTLGQGPEFLTYFQNEAQLEKSRLLSDRFSAERPKGSFSTLEIQRTEQGDSAMYLCASSRGWEQETQYFGPGTRLLVL.

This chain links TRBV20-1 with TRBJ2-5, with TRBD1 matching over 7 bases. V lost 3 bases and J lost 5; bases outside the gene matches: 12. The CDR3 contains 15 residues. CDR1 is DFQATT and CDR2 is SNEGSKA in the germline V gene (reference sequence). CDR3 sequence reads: CSARCRGTAHETQYF. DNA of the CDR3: TGCAGTGCTAGGTGCAGGGGGACAGCCCATGAGACCCAGTACTTC.

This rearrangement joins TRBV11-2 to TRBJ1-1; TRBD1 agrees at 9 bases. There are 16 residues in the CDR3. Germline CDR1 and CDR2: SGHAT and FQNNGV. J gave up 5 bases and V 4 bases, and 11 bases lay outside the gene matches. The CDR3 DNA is TGTGCCAGCAGCTCCCCGGGACAGGGCTCGGGGACTGAAGCTTTCTTT. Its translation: CASSSPGQGSGTEAFF. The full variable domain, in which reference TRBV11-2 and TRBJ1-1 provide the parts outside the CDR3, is EAGVAQSPRYKIIEKRQSVAFWCNPISGHATLYWYQQILGQGPKLLIQFQNNGVVDDSQLPKDRFSAERLKGVDSTLKIQPAKLEDSAVYLCASSSPGQGSGTEAFFGQGTRLTVV.

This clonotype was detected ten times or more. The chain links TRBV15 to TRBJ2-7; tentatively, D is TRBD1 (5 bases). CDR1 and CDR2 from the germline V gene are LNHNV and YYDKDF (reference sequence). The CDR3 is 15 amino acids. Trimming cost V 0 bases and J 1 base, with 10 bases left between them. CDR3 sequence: CATSRDRTGSYEQYF. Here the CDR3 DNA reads TGTGCCACCAGCAGAGATCGAACAGGTTCCTACGAGCAGTACTTC. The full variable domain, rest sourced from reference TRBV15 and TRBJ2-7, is DAMVIQNPRYQVTQFGKPVTLSCSQTLNHNVMYWYQQKSSQAPKLLFHYYDKDFNNEADTPDNFQSRRPNTSFCFLDIRSPGLGDTAMYLCATSRDRTGSYEQYFGPGTRLTVT.

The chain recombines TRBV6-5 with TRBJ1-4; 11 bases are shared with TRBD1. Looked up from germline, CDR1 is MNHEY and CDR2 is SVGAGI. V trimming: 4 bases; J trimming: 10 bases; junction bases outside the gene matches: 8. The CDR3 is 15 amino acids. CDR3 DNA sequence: TGTGCCAGCAGTTCGCCCGGGACAGGGGGTCGAAAACTGTTTTTT. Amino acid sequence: CASSSPGTGGRKLFF.

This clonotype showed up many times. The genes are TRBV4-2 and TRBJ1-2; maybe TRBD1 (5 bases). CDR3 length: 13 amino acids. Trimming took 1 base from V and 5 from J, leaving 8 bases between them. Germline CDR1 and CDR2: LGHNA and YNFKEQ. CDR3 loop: CASSQGDGYGYTF. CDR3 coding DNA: TGTGCCAGCAGCCAAGGGGACGGTTATGGCTACACCTTC.

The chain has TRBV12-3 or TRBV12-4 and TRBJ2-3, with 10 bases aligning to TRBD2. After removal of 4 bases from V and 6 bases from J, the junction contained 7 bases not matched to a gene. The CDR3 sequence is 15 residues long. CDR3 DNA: TGTGCCAGCAGTTCCCTAGCGGGGGCGATGGATACGCAGTATTTT. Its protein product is CASSSLAGAMDTQYF.

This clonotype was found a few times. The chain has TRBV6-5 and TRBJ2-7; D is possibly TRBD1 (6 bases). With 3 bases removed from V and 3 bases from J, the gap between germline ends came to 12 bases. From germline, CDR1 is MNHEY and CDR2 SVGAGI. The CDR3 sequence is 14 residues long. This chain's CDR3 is CASSYFPGVYEQYF. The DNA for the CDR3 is TGTGCCAGCAGTTATTTTCCAGGGGTCTACGAGCAGTACTTC.

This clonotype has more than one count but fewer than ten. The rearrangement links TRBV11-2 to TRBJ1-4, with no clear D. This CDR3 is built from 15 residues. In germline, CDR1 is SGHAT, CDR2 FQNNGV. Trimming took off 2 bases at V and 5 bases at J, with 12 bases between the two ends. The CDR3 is CASSLIQVPNEKLFF. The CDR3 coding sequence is TGTGCCAGCAGCTTAATACAAGTACCGAATGAAAAACTGTTTTTT.

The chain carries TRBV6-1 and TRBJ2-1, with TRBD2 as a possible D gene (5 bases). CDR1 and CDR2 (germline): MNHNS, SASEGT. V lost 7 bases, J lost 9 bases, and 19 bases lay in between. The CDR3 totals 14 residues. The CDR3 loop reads CASTLEGLTGEQFF. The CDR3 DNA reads TGTGCCAGCACCCTAGAGGGCCTGACGGGTGAGCAGTTCTTC.

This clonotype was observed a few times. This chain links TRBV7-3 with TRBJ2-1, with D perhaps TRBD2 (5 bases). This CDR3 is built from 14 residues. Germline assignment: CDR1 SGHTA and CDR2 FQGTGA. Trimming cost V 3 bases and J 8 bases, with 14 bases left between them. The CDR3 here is CASSFRAEGYEQFF. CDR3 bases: TGTGCCAGCAGCTTTCGGGCCGAGGGTTATGAGCAGTTCTTC.

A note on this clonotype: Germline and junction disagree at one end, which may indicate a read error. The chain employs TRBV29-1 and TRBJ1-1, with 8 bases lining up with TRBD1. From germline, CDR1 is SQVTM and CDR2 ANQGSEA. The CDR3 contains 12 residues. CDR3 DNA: TGCGGCGTTGGACTACAGGGGGGGGAAGCTTTCTTT. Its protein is CGVGLQGGEAFF.

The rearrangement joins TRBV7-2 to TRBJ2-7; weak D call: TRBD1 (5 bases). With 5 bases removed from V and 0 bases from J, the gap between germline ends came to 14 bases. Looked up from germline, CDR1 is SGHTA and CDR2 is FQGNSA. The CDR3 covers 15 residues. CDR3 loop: CASSPPQGSSYEQYF. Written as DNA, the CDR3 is TGTGCCAGCAGCCCGCCCCAGGGTAGCTCCTACGAGCAGTACTTC.

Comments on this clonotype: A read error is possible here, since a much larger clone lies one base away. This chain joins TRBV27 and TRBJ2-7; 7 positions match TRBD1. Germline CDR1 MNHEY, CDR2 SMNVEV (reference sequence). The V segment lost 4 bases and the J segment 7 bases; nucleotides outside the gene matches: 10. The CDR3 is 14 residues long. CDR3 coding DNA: TGTGCCAGCAGTTGGATGGACAGGTCAGGGGAGCAGTACTTC. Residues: CASSWMDRSGEQYF.

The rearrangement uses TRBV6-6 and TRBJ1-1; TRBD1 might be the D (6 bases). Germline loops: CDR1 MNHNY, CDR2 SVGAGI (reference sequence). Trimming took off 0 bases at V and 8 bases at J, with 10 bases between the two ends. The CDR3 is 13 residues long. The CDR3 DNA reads TGTGCCAGCAGTTACTCCTTGGGGACAGAAGCTTTCTTT. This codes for CASSYSLGTEAFF.

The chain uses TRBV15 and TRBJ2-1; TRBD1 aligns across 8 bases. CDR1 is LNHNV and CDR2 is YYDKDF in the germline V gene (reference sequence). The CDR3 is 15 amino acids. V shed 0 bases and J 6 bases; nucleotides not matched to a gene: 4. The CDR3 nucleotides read TGTGCCACCAGCAGAGACCCGGGACAGGTCAATGAGCAGTTCTTC. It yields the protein CATSRDPGQVNEQFF.

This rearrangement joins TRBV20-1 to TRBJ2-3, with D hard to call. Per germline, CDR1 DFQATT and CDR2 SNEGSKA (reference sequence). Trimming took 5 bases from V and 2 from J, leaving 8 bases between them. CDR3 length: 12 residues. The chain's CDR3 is CSAPTPTDTQYF. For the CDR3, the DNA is TGCAGTGCTCCAACCCCCACAGATACGCAGTATTTT.

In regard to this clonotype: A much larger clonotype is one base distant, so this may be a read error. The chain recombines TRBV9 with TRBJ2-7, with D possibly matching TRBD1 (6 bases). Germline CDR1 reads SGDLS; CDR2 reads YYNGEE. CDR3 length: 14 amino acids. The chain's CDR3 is CVSSGRGNPYEQYF. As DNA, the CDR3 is TGTGTCAGCAGCGGCAGGGGAAACCCCTACGAGCAGTACTTC. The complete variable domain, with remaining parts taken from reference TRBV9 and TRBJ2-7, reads DSGVTQTPKHLITATGQRVTLRCSPRSGDLSVYWYQQSLDQGLQFLIQYYNGEERAKGNILERFSAQQFPDLHSELNLSSLELGDSALYFCVSSGRGNPYEQYFGPGTRLTVT.